The subject of this entry is one T cell receptor beta chain. Data came from immunoSEQ multiplex PCR; TCRdb stores just in-frame clones and leaves some out. This table has over 55,000 clones, 80% to 85% appearing once. The data were taken from a study of blood T cell repertoires in COVID-19. Sequencing was performed on peripheral blood. This TCR was recovered from a man aged 50 or older with active COVID-19.

The CDR3 sequence: CASSEYRGTGDSEQYF. DNA for the CDR3: TGTGCCAGCAGTGAATATCGGGGGACAGGGGACTCCGAGCAGTACTTC. The chain carries TRBV25-1 and TRBJ2-7; 10 positions agree with TRBD1. After removal of 0 bases from V and 6 bases from J, the junction contained 8 bases not matched to a gene. Germline V gene lookup returns CDR1 MGHDK and CDR2 SYGVNS. The CDR3 contains 16 residues.